This entry lists 11 T cell receptor beta chains sequenced from one sample in a study of cytomegalovirus exposure and HLA in healthy donors (dated by TCRdb to 2016 to 2017). Libraries were built with the immunoSEQ multiplex PCR assay. For the multiplex PCR, a mixture combining 60 forward primers for TCR Vbeta segments and 13 reverse primers for TCR Jbeta segments was used. TCRdb took this table from immuneACCESS and kept in-frame rearrangements with V and J called. Such tables lack part of the clones; where checked against another copy, unresolved V genes explain under half of the gap, and the rest is unexplained. The sample has 100,000 to 150,000 clones on record. Around 1.6% of the sample is held by the ten biggest clonotypes. Sequences were obtained from PBMCs. The receptors derive from a woman in her forties in good health and CMV-seropositive.

The V gene is TRBV10-2, the J gene TRBJ2-2; D might be TRBD2 (6 bases). The CDR3 consists of 16 residues. V was shortened by 0 bases and J by 4 bases, with 12 bases between the two germline ends. Germline assignment: CDR1 WSHSY and CDR2 SAAADI. CDR3 sequence: CASSESTGAGTGELFF. The CDR3 DNA sequence: TGCGCCAGCAGTGAGTCGACGGGAGCGGGCACCGGGGAGCTGTTTTTT.

The chain has TRBV2 and TRBJ2-1; 7 nucleotides line up with TRBD2. V gave up 8 bases and J gave up 5 bases; unmatched junction bases: 9. CDR1 and CDR2 from the germline V gene are SNHLY and FYNNEI. The CDR3 is 14 residues long. The CDR3 DNA sequence: TGTGCCAGCGAGGGAGGGCCTATAGACAATGAGCAGTTCTTC. It specifies CASEGGPIDNEQFF.

This chain links TRBV18 with TRBJ2-4; the match to TRBD1 covers 7 bases. In germline, CDR1 is KGHSH, CDR2 LQKENI. V lost 1 base to trimming and J lost 0 bases; unmatched junction nucleotides: 6. The CDR3 loop spans 17 amino acids. In DNA, the CDR3 is TGTGCCAGCTCACCACTGGTGGGGACAGTAGCCAAAAACATTCAGTACTTC. As protein: CASSPLVGTVAKNIQYF.

CDR3 DNA: TGCGCCAGCAGCTTGGGGGGAGACTACGAGCAGTACTTC. Translated: CASSLGGDYEQYF. The J gene is TRBJ2-7, the V gene TRBV5-1; a weak D match, TRBD2 (5 bases). Trimming stripped 0 bases from V and 3 bases from J, with 7 bases between. From germline, CDR1 is SGHRS and CDR2 YFSETQ. The CDR3 loop spans 13 amino acids.

The genes are TRBV29-1 and TRBJ2-1; 7 bases agree with TRBD2. With V trimmed by 7 bases and J by 5 bases, 5 bases remained unmatched. CDR3 size: 12 residues. Looked up from germline, CDR1 is SQVTM and CDR2 is ANQGSEA. The CDR3 DNA sequence: TGCAGCGGCCAACTAGCGCACAATGAGCAGTTCTTC. Amino acids: CSGQLAHNEQFF.

The chain links TRBV5-6 to TRBJ1-3; D ambiguous. V was cut by 1 base and J by 4 bases, with 12 bases left in between. Germline lookup yields CDR1 SGHDT and CDR2 YYEEEE. The CDR3 contains 15 residues. CDR3 in DNA: TGTGCCAGCAGCTTGTTGGAGCTACCGGGAAACACCATATATTTT. This translates into CASSLLELPGNTIYF.

The rearrangement joins TRBV10-2 to TRBJ1-5; maybe TRBD1 (6 bases). The CDR3 has 14 residues. Trimming removed 8 bases from V and 0 bases from J, with 11 bases in between. Germline assignment: CDR1 WSHSY and CDR2 SAAADI. CDR3 in DNA: TGCGCCAGCTCACGGACAGTTAGCAATCAGCCCCAGCATTTT. This translates into CASSRTVSNQPQHF.

The chain recombines TRBV27 with TRBJ1-1; 8 nucleotides align to TRBD1. From germline, CDR1 is MNHEY and CDR2 SMNVEV (reference sequence). V trimming: 6 bases; J trimming: 4 bases; junction bases outside the gene matches: 13. The length of the CDR3 is 16 residues. Here the CDR3 reads CASSRRTGTNPTEAFF. Here the CDR3 DNA reads TGTGCCAGCAGCCGAAGGACAGGGACAAACCCCACTGAAGCTTTCTTT.

The gene calls are TRBV29-1 and TRBJ2-1, with TRBD2 matching over 11 bases. From germline, CDR1 is SQVTM and CDR2 ANQGSEA. The CDR3 has 15 residues. J lost 5 bases, V lost 4 bases, and 7 bases had no gene match. Here the CDR3 reads CSVGIPGLADNEQFF. CDR3 nucleotides: TGCAGCGTTGGAATCCCGGGACTAGCGGACAATGAGCAGTTCTTC.

The rearrangement links TRBV7-2 to TRBJ2-1; the match to TRBD2 covers 9 bases. The CDR3 runs 16 residues. With V trimmed by 1 base and J by 5 bases, 6 bases remained unmatched. From germline, CDR1 is SGHTA and CDR2 FQGNSA. This chain's CDR3 is CASSLVASGANNEQFF. The CDR3, as DNA: TGTGCCAGCAGCTTAGTGGCTAGCGGGGCTAACAATGAGCAGTTCTTC.

The chain employs TRBV5-6 and TRBJ1-5; 7 nucleotides match TRBD1. Looked up from germline, CDR1 is SGHDT and CDR2 is YYEEEE. Trimming took 3 bases from V and 6 from J; bases not matched to a gene: 3. The CDR3 runs 13 residues. The CDR3 reads CASSSTGVQPQHF. Written as DNA, the CDR3 is TGTGCCAGCAGCTCAACAGGGGTTCAGCCCCAGCATTTT. Complete variable domain (other parts from reference TRBV5-6 and TRBJ1-5): DAGVTQSPTHLIKTRGQQVTLRCSPKSGHDTVSWYQQALGQGPQFIFQYYEEEERQRGNFPDRFSGHQFPNYSSELNVNALLLGDSALYLCASSSTGVQPQHFGDGTRLSIL.